This passage covers 19 T cell receptor beta chains from one sample sequenced in a study of T cells in localized non-small cell lung cancer. TCRdb's copy holds only in-frame clones and misses some; the assay was immunoSEQ multiplex PCR. Of around 1,700 clones in the sample, approximately 24% were seen once. This specimen was normal lung tissue next to the tumor, taken before any cancer treatment. The source of these receptors is a woman aged 40-75 years with stage I lung adenocarcinoma.

By share of the sample, this clone is medium-sized. The chain combines TRBV11-3 with TRBJ2-2; D is unresolved. Trimming left V 1 base short and J 1 base short, with 7 bases between. Germline CDR1 reads SGHNT; CDR2 reads YENEEA. This CDR3 contains 15 residues. The CDR3 sequence is CASSLVDGNTGELFF. In nucleotides, the CDR3 is TGTGCCAGCAGCTTAGTGGACGGGAACACCGGGGAGCTGTTTTTT.

The chain has TRBV9 and TRBJ2-2; D not certain. The CDR3 is 20 residues long. CDR1 SGDLS and CDR2 YYNGEE come from the germline V gene. Trimming shortened V by 1 base and J by 2 bases, and 24 bases separated the two germline ends. CDR3 protein: CASSVRLPVDRYRNTGELFF. CDR3 sequence (DNA): TGTGCCAGCAGCGTAAGGCTTCCTGTCGACCGGTACCGCAACACCGGGGAGCTGTTTTTT.

This sequence joins TRBV28 and TRBJ2-7, with 11 bases that match TRBD2. V shed 2 bases and J 1 base; nucleotides not matched to a gene: 13. Germline V gene lookup returns CDR1 MDHEN and CDR2 SYDVKM. This CDR3 region has 19 residues. This chain's CDR3 is CASSLEGASGRPFSYEQYF. Here the CDR3 DNA reads TGTGCCAGCAGTTTAGAAGGGGCTAGCGGGAGGCCCTTTTCCTACGAGCAGTACTTC.

V is TRBV12-5 and J is TRBJ2-1; D may be TRBD2 (6 bases). Per the germline V gene, CDR1 is LGHNT and CDR2 is FRNRAP. The CDR3 has 15 amino acids. This chain's CDR3 is CASTWPGGTYNEQFF. As DNA, the CDR3 is TGTGCCAGCACTTGGCCCGGGGGAACCTACAATGAGCAGTTCTTC.

The chain's CDR3 is CASSLSTGYNSPLHF. CDR3 coding DNA: TGCGCCAGCAGCTTGTCGACAGGCTATAATTCACCCCTCCACTTT. The genes are TRBV5-1 and TRBJ1-6; tentatively, D is TRBD1 (6 bases). The germline V gene has CDR1 SGHRS and CDR2 YFSETQ. The ends were cut back, 1 base at V and 3 bases at J, with 8 bases in the middle. The CDR3 has 15 residues.

This chain links TRBV29-1 with TRBJ2-5; unclear D gene. Trimming took 0 bases from V and 6 from J, leaving 11 bases between them. Per germline, CDR1 SQVTM and CDR2 ANQGSEA. The length of the CDR3 is 13 residues. CDR3 region: CSVEDLVSKTQYF. CDR3 nucleotides: TGCAGCGTTGAAGACCTAGTTTCTAAGACCCAGTACTTC.

The chain is built from TRBV11-3 and TRBJ1-5, with D unresolved. The CDR3 has 15 residues. V was clipped by 1 base and J by 5 bases, with 12 bases between them. CDR1 and CDR2 (germline): SGHNT, YENEEA. The CDR3: CASSLGTPGDQPQHF. The CDR3, as DNA: TGTGCCAGCAGCTTAGGAACCCCCGGGGATCAGCCCCAGCATTTT.

This clone has more than one count but fewer than ten. The CDR3 nucleotides are TGCGCCAGCAGCTGGGGGACAGGGAAGGGGACTGAAGCTTTCTTT. It translates to CASSWGTGKGTEAFF. The V call is TRBV5-1, the J call TRBJ1-1, with 9 nucleotides matching TRBD1. Germline V lookup: CDR1 SGHRS, CDR2 YFSETQ. The CDR3 runs 15 residues. The V and J ends lost 3 bases and 5 bases, in that order; junction bases with no gene match: 8. Full variable domain (rest looked up from reference TRBV5-1 and TRBJ1-1): KAGVTQTPRYLIKTRGQQVTLSCSPISGHRSVSWYQQTPGQGLQFLFEYFSETQRNKGNFPGRFSGRQFSNSRSEMNVSTLELGDSALYLCASSWGTGKGTEAFFGQGTRLTVV.

This clone was detected a few times. DNA of the CDR3: TGTGCCAGCACCTACGGGCTTAGGGGGGGACAAGAGACCCAGTACTTC. It codes for CASTYGLRGGQETQYF. The rearrangement links TRBV9 to TRBJ2-5; TRBD2 might be the D (7 bases). This CDR3 spans 16 amino acids. The germline V gene has CDR1 SGDLS and CDR2 YYNGEE. V lost 6 bases to trimming and J lost 2 bases, with 20 bases between them.

This clone was detected a few times. No DNA is shown, since the ends of the CDR3 on it are uncertain; the CDR3 is the one TCRdb lists. The chain carries TRBV28 and TRBJ1-1. The CDR3 is 15 amino acids long, termini counted. Looked up from germline, CDR1 is MDHEN and CDR2 is SYDVKM. CDR3 sequence: CASSSSGGRNTEAFF.

This clone was detected a few times. V and J are TRBV19 and TRBJ1-1; D gene unclear. Trimming left V 5 bases short and J 2 bases short, with 15 bases between. The CDR3 covers 15 residues. CDR1 is LNHDA, CDR2 SQIVND, per germline (reference sequence). CDR3 protein: CASSFGFLVNTEAFF. The CDR3 DNA is TGTGCCAGTAGTTTCGGGTTTCTGGTCAACACTGAAGCTTTCTTT.

This clone appeared once. The CDR3 protein is CSVKPFSTANYGYTF. The CDR3 DNA is TGCAGCGTTAAACCCTTCAGCACAGCTAACTATGGCTACACCTTC. This chain links TRBV29-1 with TRBJ1-2, with D hard to call. CDR1 is SQVTM and CDR2 is ANQGSEA in the germline V gene. The CDR3 has 15 amino acids. V was clipped by 5 bases and J by 0 bases, with 16 bases between them.

The V and J genes are TRBV29-1 and TRBJ2-1; TRBD2 might be the D (6 bases). V gave up 7 bases and J gave up 6 bases, with 13 bases separating them. This CDR3 contains 12 residues. Germline CDR1 and CDR2: SQVTM and ANQGSEA. The CDR3 DNA is TGCAGCGCCAGGGCGGGAAGCAATGAGCAGTTCTTC. It yields the protein CSARAGSNEQFF.

By sample fraction, this clone is large (0.1 to 1%). J is TRBJ2-5 and V is TRBV9, with a tentative D call TRBD2 (6 bases). Trimming pared 4 bases from V and 4 bases from J, leaving 20 bases between. CDR3 length: 16 residues. CDR1 and CDR2 from the germline V gene are SGDLS and YYNGEE. For the CDR3, the DNA is TGTGCCAGCAGCCAGGAGGGACTCAGGGTGGGAGAGACCCAGTACTTC. Translation gives CASSQEGLRVGETQYF.

This clone appeared a few times. The rearrangement links TRBV6-8 to TRBJ1-2; 7 bases are shared with TRBD1. Trimming at V came to 7 bases and at J to 7 bases, leaving 12 bases not matched to a gene. Germline V CDR1 and CDR2: MNHGY, SAAAGT. This CDR3 has 14 amino acids. CDR3 coding DNA: TGTGCCAGCATTCCGCCGGGACAGTCGACTGGCTACACCTTC. It specifies CASIPPGQSTGYTF.

The V call is TRBV19, the J call TRBJ1-5; D might be TRBD1 (5 bases). Trimming removed 1 base from V and 7 bases from J, with 8 bases in between. CDR1 is LNHDA, CDR2 SQIVND, per germline (reference sequence). CDR3 length equals 13 residues. CDR3 region: CASSIGRDQPQHF. The CDR3 nucleotides are TGTGCCAGTAGTATAGGCAGGGACCAGCCCCAGCATTTT. The full variable domain, completed using reference TRBV19 and TRBJ1-5, is DGGITQSPKYLFRKEGQNVTLSCEQNLNHDAMYWYRQDPGQGLRLIYYSQIVNDFQKGDIAEGYSVSREKKESFPLTVTSAQKNPTAFYLCASSIGRDQPQHFGDGTRLSIL.

There are a few counts of this clone. The chain carries TRBV11-3 and TRBJ2-3, with 7 bases matching TRBD2. This CDR3 spans 16 amino acids. After removal of 1 base from V and 4 bases from J, the junction contained 8 bases not matched to a gene. The germline CDR1 and CDR2 sequences are SGHNT and YENEEA. CDR3: CASSLGLDSGADTQYF. Here the CDR3 DNA reads TGTGCCAGCAGCTTAGGGCTTGACAGCGGGGCAGATACGCAGTATTTT.

This clone was observed a few times. The rearrangement joins TRBV6-8 to TRBJ1-1; 10 bases match TRBD1. Germline V CDR1 and CDR2: MNHGY, SAAAGT. V dropped 5 bases and J dropped 8; count of bases not matched to a gene: 8. The CDR3 loop spans 14 amino acids. CDR3 residues: CASSASPGQGEAFF. In nucleotides, the CDR3 is TGTGCCAGCAGTGCCTCACCGGGACAGGGGGAAGCTTTCTTT.

V and J are TRBV9 and TRBJ2-7; D possibly corresponds to TRBD1 (6 bases). The CDR3 runs to 15 residues. Germline CDR1 reads SGDLS; CDR2 reads YYNGEE. Trimming removed 5 bases from V and 3 bases from J, with 18 bases in between. CDR3 residues: CASSEGGISFYEQYF. The CDR3 nucleotides are TGTGCCAGCAGTGAAGGGGGAATTAGTTTCTACGAGCAGTACTTC.